Sequencing of this TCR beta chain was carried out in a study of human T cells and chemical hapten exposure. Findings of the study overall: DPC sensitization left the count of TCRs above 1 in 1000 unchanged.

The CDR3 is 17 residues long. The V and J ends lost 1 base and 4 bases, in that order; junction bases with no gene match: 7. CDR1 and CDR2 from the germline V gene are SEHNR and FQNEAQ (reference sequence). The table lists this clonotype with many counts. Its target is not known. Individual cDNA molecules each carried unique molecular identifiers attached by the library. TCRdb used MiXCR to reprocess the reads, holding one entry per CDR3 protein. The table lists about 120,000 distinct CDR3 sequences, over 7.5% of them singletons, with about 1.4% in the top ten. From whole blood left unfractionated, total RNA was extracted.

The sample consisted of whole blood. This sequence originates from a human donor in good health. Some clones in this sample may be carry-over from other donors' samples. The chain employs TRBV7-9 and TRBJ1-2; 12 bases map to TRBD1. The CDR3 nucleotides read TGTGCCAGCAGCTTAGAAGGGACAGGGGGCTCCTTCTATGGCTACACCTTC. Its translation: CASSLEGTGGSFYGYTF. Full variable domain (missing parts from reference TRBV7-9 and TRBJ1-2): DTGVSQNPRHKITKRGQNVTFRCDPISEHNRLYWYRQTLGQGPEFLTYFQNEAQLEKSRLLSDRFSAERPKGSFSTLEIQRTEQGDSAMYLCASSLEGTGGSFYGYTFGSGTRLTVV.